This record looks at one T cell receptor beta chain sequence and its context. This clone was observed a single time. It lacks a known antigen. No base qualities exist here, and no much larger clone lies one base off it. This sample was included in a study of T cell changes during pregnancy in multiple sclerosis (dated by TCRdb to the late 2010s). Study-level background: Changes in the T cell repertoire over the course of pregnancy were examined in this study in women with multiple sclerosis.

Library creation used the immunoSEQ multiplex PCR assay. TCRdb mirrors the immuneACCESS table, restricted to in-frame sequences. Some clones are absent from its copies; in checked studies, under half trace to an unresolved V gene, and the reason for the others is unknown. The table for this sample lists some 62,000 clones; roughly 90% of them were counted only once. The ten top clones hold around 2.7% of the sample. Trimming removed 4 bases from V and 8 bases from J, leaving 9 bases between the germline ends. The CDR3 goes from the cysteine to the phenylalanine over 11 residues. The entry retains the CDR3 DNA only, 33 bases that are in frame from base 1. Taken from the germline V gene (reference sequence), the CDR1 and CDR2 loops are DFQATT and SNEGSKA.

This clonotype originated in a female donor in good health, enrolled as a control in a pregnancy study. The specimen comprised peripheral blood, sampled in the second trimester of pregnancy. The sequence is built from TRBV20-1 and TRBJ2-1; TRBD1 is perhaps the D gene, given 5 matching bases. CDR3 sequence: CSATGFDEQFF. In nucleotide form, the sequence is TGCAGTGCTACAGGGTTCGATGAGCAGTTCTTC.